A selection of T cell receptor beta chains follows, all from one sample in a study of blood T cell repertoires in COVID-19. Clones were sequenced by immunoSEQ multiplex PCR, and TCRdb holds only the in-frame ones, with some missing. The profile shows about 200,000 clones, roughly 90% of them singletons. The sample consisted of peripheral blood. These receptors were collected from a man aged 18 to 29 with active or convalescent COVID-19. Both conserved end residues are part of each CDR3. A D gene is named only where the DNA matches it firmly. Size is omitted from some rows. Given values are once, few, many or a class for expanded clones.

V gene: TRBV5-4; J gene: TRBJ2-1; clone size: -; D gene: -; CDR3 DNA: TGTGCCAGCAGCCCCACGAGTCGGAATGAGCAGTTCTTC; CDR3 protein: CASSPTSRNEQFF
V gene: TRBV6-6; J gene: TRBJ1-3; clone size: -; D gene: -; CDR3 DNA: TGTGCCAGCAGTTACTCGTCCTGGACGGGGGGAAACACCATATATTTT; CDR3 protein: CASSYSSWTGGNTIYF
V gene: TRBV6-6; J gene: TRBJ1-2; clone size: once; D gene: -; CDR3 DNA: TGTGCCAGCAGTAGAGAATTGAGGGACTATGGCTACACCTTC; CDR3 protein: CASSRELRDYGYTF
V gene: TRBV18; J gene: TRBJ1-4; clone size: once; D gene: TRBD1; CDR3 DNA: TGTGCCAGCTCGGAACTGACAGGGACTAATGAAAAACTGTTTTTT; CDR3 protein: CASSELTGTNEKLFF
V gene: TRBV12-5; J gene: TRBJ1-3; clone size: -; D gene: -; CDR3 DNA: TGTGCTAGTGGGCAACTTACAGGGCTCGCTTCAACTGGAAACACCATATATTTT; CDR3 protein: CASGQLTGLASTGNTIYF
V gene: TRBV18; J gene: TRBJ1-2; clone size: -; D gene: -; CDR3 DNA: TGTGCCAGCTCACCCCAGGAGGAGGGTGACTATGGCTACACCTTC; CDR3 protein: CASSPQEEGDYGYTF
V gene: TRBV18; J gene: TRBJ2-2; clone size: -; D gene: TRBD1; CDR3 DNA: TGTGCCAGCTCGTCCGGGACAGGGAACACCGGGGAGCTGTTTTTT; CDR3 protein: CASSSGTGNTGELFF
V gene: TRBV2; J gene: TRBJ2-7; clone size: once; D gene: TRBD1; CDR3 DNA: TGTGCCAGCAGTTCCCGGGACAGCTCCTACGAGCAGTACTTC; CDR3 protein: CASSSRDSSYEQYF
V gene: TRBV10-3; J gene: TRBJ1-2; clone size: -; D gene: TRBD1; CDR3 DNA: TGTGCCATCAGCCTAGGGGGCGCGGAGTATGGCTACACCTTC; CDR3 protein: CAISLGGAEYGYTF
V gene: TRBV7-2; J gene: TRBJ2-7; clone size: -; D gene: TRBD2; CDR3 DNA: TGTGCCAGCAGCCTGGGGACTAGCGGGACCAGCGAGCAGTACTTC; CDR3 protein: CASSLGTSGTSEQYF
V gene: TRBV2; J gene: TRBJ1-1; clone size: -; D gene: -; CDR3 DNA: TGTGCCAGCATATCCGAGGCGGGCACTGAAGCTTTCTTT; CDR3 protein: CASISEAGTEAFF
V gene: TRBV6-1; J gene: TRBJ2-7; clone size: -; D gene: TRBD1; CDR3 DNA: TGTGCCAGCAGTGAATCTCCAGGGGGCGCGGTCTACGAGCAGTACTTC; CDR3 protein: CASSESPGGAVYEQYF
V gene: TRBV19; J gene: TRBJ1-5; clone size: -; D gene: TRBD1; CDR3 DNA: TGTGCCAGTAGTAAGGTGACAGGGGATATCAATGTTCGGCCCCAGCATTTT; CDR3 protein: CASSKVTGDINVRPQHF
V gene: TRBV18; J gene: TRBJ1-1; clone size: -; D gene: TRBD1; CDR3 DNA: TGTGCCAGCTCACCTGGACAGGACACTGAAGCTTTCTTT; CDR3 protein: CASSPGQDTEAFF
V gene: TRBV19; J gene: TRBJ1-3; clone size: -; D gene: TRBD1; CDR3 DNA: TGTGCCAGTAGCGGGACAGGGCGAAACACCATATATTTT; CDR3 protein: CASSGTGRNTIYF
V gene: TRBV3-1/TRBV3-2; J gene: TRBJ1-2; clone size: -; D gene: -; CDR3 DNA: TGTGCCAGCAGCTGGGACATGACCGGAGGCTACACCTTC; CDR3 protein: CASSWDMTGGYTF
V gene: TRBV2; J gene: TRBJ2-3; clone size: -; D gene: -; CDR3 DNA: TGTGCCAGCAGTGAGATGGCCACAGATACGCAGTATTTT; CDR3 protein: CASSEMATDTQYF
V gene: TRBV4-3; J gene: TRBJ1-6; clone size: -; D gene: TRBD1; CDR3 DNA: TGCGCCAGCAGCCAAGGACAGGGATCCTATAATTCACCCCTCCACTTT; CDR3 protein: CASSQGQGSYNSPLHF
V gene: TRBV2; J gene: TRBJ2-5; clone size: -; D gene: TRBD2; CDR3 DNA: TGTGCCAGCAGTGCCAGACTAGCGGGGGATGAGACCCAGTACTTC; CDR3 protein: CASSARLAGDETQYF
V gene: TRBV5-1; J gene: TRBJ2-1; clone size: -; D gene: TRBD2; CDR3 DNA: TGCGCCAGCAGCTTGGGAGGTGGCCTAGCGGGCTACAATGAGCAGTTCTTC; CDR3 protein: CASSLGGGLAGYNEQFF
V gene: TRBV10-3; J gene: TRBJ1-1; clone size: -; D gene: -; CDR3 DNA: TGTGCCATCAGTGACCCGACCGTCCGGGTAAACACTGAAGCTTTCTTT; CDR3 protein: CAISDPTVRVNTEAFF
V gene: TRBV6-5; J gene: TRBJ2-7; clone size: -; D gene: -; CDR3 DNA: TGTGCCAGCAGCACGGGGGGCGACGAGCAGTACTTC; CDR3 protein: CASSTGGDEQYF
V gene: TRBV30; J gene: TRBJ1-3; clone size: once; D gene: -; CDR3 DNA: TGTGCCTGGAGCGGACCCAGGGGAGCGGCAATTGGAAACACCATATATTTT; CDR3 protein: CAWSGPRGAAIGNTIYF
V gene: TRBV5-1; J gene: TRBJ1-5; clone size: few; D gene: -; CDR3 DNA: TGCGCCAGCAGCTTGATGGGAGGAGGCAATCAGCCCCAGCATTTT; CDR3 protein: CASSLMGGGNQPQHF
V gene: TRBV7-9; J gene: TRBJ1-2; clone size: -; D gene: -; CDR3 DNA: TGTGCCAGCAGCTTTCGGAACAGGGTCGACTATGGCTACACCTTC; CDR3 protein: CASSFRNRVDYGYTF
V gene: TRBV19; J gene: TRBJ2-3; clone size: -; D gene: -; CDR3 DNA: TGTGCCAGTAGTATGTTTTACTCGGGCACAGATACGCAGTATTTT; CDR3 protein: CASSMFYSGTDTQYF
V gene: TRBV27; J gene: TRBJ1-2; clone size: -; D gene: TRBD1; CDR3 DNA: TGTGCCAGCAGTCCCACAACAGGGGGCAGGGGCGGCTACACCTTC; CDR3 protein: CASSPTTGGRGGYTF
V gene: TRBV11-1; J gene: TRBJ2-1; clone size: -; D gene: -; CDR3 DNA: TGTGCCAGCAGCTTTATTAGCAATGAGCAGTTCTTC; CDR3 protein: CASSFISNEQFF
V gene: TRBV13; J gene: TRBJ2-7; clone size: -; D gene: TRBD2; CDR3 DNA: TGTGCCAGCAGCTTAGACGGTAGCGGGGGGGCGTCCGAGCAGTACTTC; CDR3 protein: CASSLDGSGGASEQYF
V gene: TRBV5-6; J gene: TRBJ1-6; clone size: medium-sized; D gene: -; CDR3 DNA: TGTGCCAGCAGCTTTTCCAAGAGCTCCTATAATTCACCCCTCCACTTT; CDR3 protein: CASSFSKSSYNSPLHF
V gene: TRBV5-1; J gene: TRBJ2-3; clone size: -; D gene: TRBD2; CDR3 DNA: TGCGCCAGCAGCTTGGAGGGCCGGGGGGGCATTAGCACAGATACGCAGTATTTT; CDR3 protein: CASSLEGRGGISTDTQYF
V gene: TRBV7-2; J gene: TRBJ2-2; clone size: -; D gene: TRBD2; CDR3 DNA: TGTGCCAGCAGCCACTCTAGCGGGAGAATCGCCGGGGAGCTGTTTTTT; CDR3 protein: CASSHSSGRIAGELFF
V gene: TRBV12-3/TRBV12-4; J gene: TRBJ1-2; clone size: -; D gene: -; CDR3 DNA: TGTGCCATCACCGGGGGGGTTAACTATGGCTACACCTTC; CDR3 protein: CAITGGVNYGYTF
V gene: TRBV5-1; J gene: TRBJ1-1; clone size: -; D gene: -; CDR3 DNA: TGCGCCAGCAGCTGGGGTCAAGGGGTGAACACTGAAGCTTTCTTT; CDR3 protein: CASSWGQGVNTEAFF